The present entry profiles one TCR beta chain with its context. What it binds is not known. These data belong to a study of cytomegalovirus exposure and HLA in healthy donors. Profiling relied on immunoSEQ multiplex PCR, and the TCRdb table lists in-frame clones only, not all of them. The sample shows about 180,000 clones, less than 85% of them seen only once. General study points: The finding came from a later analysis; first-cohort TCR clusters tended to co-occur in the 130 or so validation repertoires.

The origin of this receptor is a man between 18 and 35 years old in good health and CMV-seropositive. The sample consisted of PBMCs.

CDR3 in amino acids: CASSEGGPPSQYF. In nucleotides, the CDR3 is TGTGCCAGCAGTGAAGGGGGCCCTCCCTCCCAGTACTTC. The chain employs TRBV6-1 and TRBJ2-5, with D tentatively TRBD1 (5 bases). The germline CDR1 and CDR2 sequences are MNHNS and SASEGT. There are 13 residues in the CDR3. V was trimmed by 1 base and J by 9 bases, leaving 12 bases between them.